This T cell receptor (beta chain) was sequenced during a study of blood T cell repertoires in COVID-19. This CDR3 spans 13 amino acids. Germline V gene sequence: CDR1 PRHDT, CDR2 FYEKMQ (reference sequence). V was pared by 2 bases and J by 1 base, with 5 bases between. Source study methods: Amplified reference gene primers provided the basis for estimating nucleated cell counts. Libraries were prepared by immunoSEQ multiplex PCR; TCRdb keeps only in-frame clonotypes and omits some of them. The DNA gave D and trimming, while V, J and clone size come from that table. The profile shows 400,000 or so clones, about 91% of them singletons. Seattle researchers signed up patients amid active infection and tracked them longitudinally.

The sequencing sample was made of peripheral blood. The TCR was taken from a woman aged 40 to 55 with COVID-19, enrolled during active disease. V is TRBV13 and J is TRBJ1-1; no reliable D call. As DNA, the CDR3 is TGTGCCAGCAGCTTATTAGAGAACACTGAAGCTTTCTTT. It translates to CASSLLENTEAFF.